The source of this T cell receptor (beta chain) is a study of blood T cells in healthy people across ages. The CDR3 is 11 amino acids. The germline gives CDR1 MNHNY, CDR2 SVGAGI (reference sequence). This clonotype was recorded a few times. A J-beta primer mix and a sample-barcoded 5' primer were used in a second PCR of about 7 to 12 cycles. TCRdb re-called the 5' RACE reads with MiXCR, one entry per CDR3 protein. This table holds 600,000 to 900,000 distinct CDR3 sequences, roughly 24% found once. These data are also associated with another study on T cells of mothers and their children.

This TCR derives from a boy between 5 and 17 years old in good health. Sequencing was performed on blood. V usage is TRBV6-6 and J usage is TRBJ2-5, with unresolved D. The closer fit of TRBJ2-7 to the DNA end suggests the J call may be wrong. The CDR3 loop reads CASSYSSEQYF. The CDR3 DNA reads TGTGCCAGCAGTTACTCTTCCGAGCAGTACTTC.